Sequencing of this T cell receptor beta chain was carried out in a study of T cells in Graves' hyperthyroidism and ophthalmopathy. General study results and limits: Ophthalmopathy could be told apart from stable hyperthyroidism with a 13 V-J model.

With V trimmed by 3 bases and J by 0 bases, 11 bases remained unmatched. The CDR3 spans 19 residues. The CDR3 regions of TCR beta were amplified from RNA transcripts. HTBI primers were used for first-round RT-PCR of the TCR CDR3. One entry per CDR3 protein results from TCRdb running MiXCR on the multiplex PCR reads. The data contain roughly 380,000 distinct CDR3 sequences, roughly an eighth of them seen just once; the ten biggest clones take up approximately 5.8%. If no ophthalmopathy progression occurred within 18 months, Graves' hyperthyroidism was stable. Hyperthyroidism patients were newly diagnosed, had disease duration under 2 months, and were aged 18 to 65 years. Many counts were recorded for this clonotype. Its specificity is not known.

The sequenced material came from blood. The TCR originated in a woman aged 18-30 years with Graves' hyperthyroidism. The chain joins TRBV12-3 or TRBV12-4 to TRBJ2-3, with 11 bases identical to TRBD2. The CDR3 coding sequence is TGTGCCAGCAGTTTGTATCGAATAGCGGGAGGGTCTAGCACAGATACGCAGTATTTT. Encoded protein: CASSLYRIAGGSSTDTQYF.